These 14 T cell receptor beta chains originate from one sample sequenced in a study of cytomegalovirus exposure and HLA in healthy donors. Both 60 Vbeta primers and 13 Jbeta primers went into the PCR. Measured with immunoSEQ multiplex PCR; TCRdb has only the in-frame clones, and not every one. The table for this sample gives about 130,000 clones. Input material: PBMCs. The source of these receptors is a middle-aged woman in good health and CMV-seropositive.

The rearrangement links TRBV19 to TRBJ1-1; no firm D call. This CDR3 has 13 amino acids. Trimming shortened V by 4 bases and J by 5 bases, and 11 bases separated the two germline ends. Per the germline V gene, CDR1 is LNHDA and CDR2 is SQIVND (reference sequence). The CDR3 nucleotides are TGTGCCAGTAGTACTTCAGGAAGGACTGAAGCTTTCTTT. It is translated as CASSTSGRTEAFF.

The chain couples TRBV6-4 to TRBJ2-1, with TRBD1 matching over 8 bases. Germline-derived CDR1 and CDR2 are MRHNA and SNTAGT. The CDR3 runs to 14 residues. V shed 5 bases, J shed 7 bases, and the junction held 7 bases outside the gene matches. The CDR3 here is CASSIGQGGNEQFF. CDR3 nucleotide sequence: TGTGCCAGCAGTATCGGACAGGGCGGAAATGAGCAGTTCTTC.

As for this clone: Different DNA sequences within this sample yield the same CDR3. DNA of the CDR3: TGTGCCAGCAGTTTAGGACAGGGTTATGGCTACACCTTC. Its translation: CASSLGQGYGYTF. This sequence joins TRBV28 and TRBJ1-2; 8 bases are a match to TRBD1. The CDR3 is made up of 13 amino acids. The J segment lost 5 bases and the V segment lost 2 bases, leaving 1 base of the junction unmatched. In germline, CDR1 is MDHEN, CDR2 SYDVKM.

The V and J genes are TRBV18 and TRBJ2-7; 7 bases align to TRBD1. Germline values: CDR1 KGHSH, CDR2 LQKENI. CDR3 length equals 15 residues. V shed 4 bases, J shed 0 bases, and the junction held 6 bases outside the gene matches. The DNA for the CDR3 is TGTGCCAGCTCACGGCCACAGGGGCACTCCTACGAGCAGTACTTC. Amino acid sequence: CASSRPQGHSYEQYF.

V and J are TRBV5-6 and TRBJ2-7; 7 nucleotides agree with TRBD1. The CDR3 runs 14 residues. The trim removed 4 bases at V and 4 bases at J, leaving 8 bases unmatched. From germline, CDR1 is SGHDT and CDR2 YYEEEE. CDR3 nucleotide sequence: TGTGCCAGCAGCGTAAGGGGACAGCTGTACGAGCAGTACTTC. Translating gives CASSVRGQLYEQYF.

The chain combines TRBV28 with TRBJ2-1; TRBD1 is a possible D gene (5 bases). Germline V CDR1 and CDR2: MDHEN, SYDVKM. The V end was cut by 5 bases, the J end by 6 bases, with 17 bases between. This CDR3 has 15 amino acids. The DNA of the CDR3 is TGTGCCAGCAGTCATACTAAGACAGTTTTCAATGAGCAGTTCTTC. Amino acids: CASSHTKTVFNEQFF.

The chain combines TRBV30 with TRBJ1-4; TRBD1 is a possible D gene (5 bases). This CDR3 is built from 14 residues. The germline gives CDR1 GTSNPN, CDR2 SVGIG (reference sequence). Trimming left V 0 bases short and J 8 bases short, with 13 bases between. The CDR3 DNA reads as TGTGCCTGGAGTGTGGGCAGGGTGGAGGAAAAACTGTTTTTT. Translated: CAWSVGRVEEKLFF. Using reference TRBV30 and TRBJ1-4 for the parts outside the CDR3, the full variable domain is SQTIHQWPATLVQPVGSPLSLECTVEGTSNPNLYWYRQAAGRGLQLLFYSVGIGQISSEVPQNLSASRPQDRQFILSSKKLLLSDSGFYLCAWSVGRVEEKLFFGSGTQLSVL.

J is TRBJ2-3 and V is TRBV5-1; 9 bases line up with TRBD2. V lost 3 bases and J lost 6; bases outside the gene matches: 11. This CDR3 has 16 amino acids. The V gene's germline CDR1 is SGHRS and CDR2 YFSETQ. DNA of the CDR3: TGCGCCAGCAGCTCGTTTAGCGGGAGTGTGGGGGATACGCAGTATTTT. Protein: CASSSFSGSVGDTQYF.

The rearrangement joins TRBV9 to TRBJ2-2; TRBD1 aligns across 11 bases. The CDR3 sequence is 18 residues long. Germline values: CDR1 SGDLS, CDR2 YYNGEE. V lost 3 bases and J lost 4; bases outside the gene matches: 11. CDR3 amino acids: CASSGGQGAGIGTGELFF. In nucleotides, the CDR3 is TGTGCCAGCAGCGGAGGACAGGGGGCAGGGATAGGCACCGGGGAGCTGTTTTTT.

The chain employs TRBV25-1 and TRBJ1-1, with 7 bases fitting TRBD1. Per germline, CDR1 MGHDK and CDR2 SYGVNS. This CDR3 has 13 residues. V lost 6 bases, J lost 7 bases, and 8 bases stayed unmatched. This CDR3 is CASRPGQVNEAFF. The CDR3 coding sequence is TGTGCCAGCAGACCCGGACAGGTAAATGAAGCTTTCTTT.

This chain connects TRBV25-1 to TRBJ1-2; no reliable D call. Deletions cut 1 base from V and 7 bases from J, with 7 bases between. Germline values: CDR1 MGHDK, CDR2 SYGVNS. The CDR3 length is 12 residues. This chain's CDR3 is CASSESLSGYTF. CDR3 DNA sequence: TGTGCCAGCAGTGAATCGCTAAGTGGCTACACCTTC.

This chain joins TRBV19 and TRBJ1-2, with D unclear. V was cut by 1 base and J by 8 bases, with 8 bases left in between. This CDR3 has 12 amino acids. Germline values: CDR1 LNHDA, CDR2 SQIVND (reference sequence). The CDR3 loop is CASSIGQDGYTF. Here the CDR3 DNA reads TGTGCCAGTAGTATAGGACAAGACGGCTACACCTTC. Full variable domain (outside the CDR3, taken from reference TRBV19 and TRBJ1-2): DGGITQSPKYLFRKEGQNVTLSCEQNLNHDAMYWYRQDPGQGLRLIYYSQIVNDFQKGDIAEGYSVSREKKESFPLTVTSAQKNPTAFYLCASSIGQDGYTFGSGTRLTVV.

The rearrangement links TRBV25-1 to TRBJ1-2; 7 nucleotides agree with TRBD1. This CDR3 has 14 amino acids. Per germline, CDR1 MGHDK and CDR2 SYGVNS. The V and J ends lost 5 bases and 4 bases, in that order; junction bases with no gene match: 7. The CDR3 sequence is CASSNGGGVYGYTF. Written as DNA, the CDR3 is TGTGCCAGCAGTAATGGAGGGGGCGTCTATGGCTACACCTTC.

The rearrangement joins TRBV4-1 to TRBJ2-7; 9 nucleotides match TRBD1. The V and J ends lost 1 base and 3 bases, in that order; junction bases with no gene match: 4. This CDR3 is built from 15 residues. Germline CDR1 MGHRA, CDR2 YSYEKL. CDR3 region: CASSQGGTGNYEQYF. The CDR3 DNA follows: TGCGCCAGCAGCCAAGGAGGGACAGGGAACTACGAGCAGTACTTC.